This entry is about one TCR beta chain. The data belong to a study of shared clonotypes between healthy human individuals. TCRdb keeps only in-frame clones here, not all; method: immunoSEQ multiplex PCR. This table has under 1,100,000 clones, approximately 68% appearing once. Looked up from germline, CDR1 is SGHDT and CDR2 is YYEEEE. Trimming took 5 bases from V and 1 from J; bases not matched to a gene: 7. The CDR3 sequence is 16 residues long. The clonotype was recovered from a man younger than 30 in good health. The chain carries TRBV5-6 and TRBJ1-1, with 11 bases fitting TRBD1. Sequencing used memory CD4+ T cells sorted from blood. The subset: CD45RA-negative fraction. CDR3 nucleotide sequence: TGTGCCAGCAGACCCGGGACAGGGGGATGGAACACTGAAGCTTTCTTT. Protein: CASRPGTGGWNTEAFF.